This TCR beta chain comes out of a study of T cell repertoires in cytomegalovirus infection. This CDR3 has 17 amino acids. The V segment lost 5 bases and the J segment 0 bases; nucleotides outside the gene matches: 11. Germline loops: CDR1 MNHEY, CDR2 SVGAGI. This clonotype was seen more than once but under ten times. The antigen is unknown. TCRdb used MiXCR to reprocess the reads, holding one entry per CDR3 protein. The table lists around 200,000 distinct CDR3 sequences, 35% to 45% of them singletons. Source: CD8+ T cells from cultured PBMCs, taken from culture after CMV antigen stimulation. The rearrangement links TRBV6-5 to TRBJ2-3, with 7 bases matching TRBD2. The sequence was obtained from a human donor in good health (CMV status not recorded). Some clones in this sample may be carry-over from other donors' samples. CDR3 in DNA: TGTGCCAGCAGTGTCGGACCTAGCGGAGAGAGCACAGATACGCAGTATTTT. It codes for CASSVGPSGESTDTQYF.